The entry that follows covers one T cell receptor (beta chain) sequence. In the naive CD8 group, cells lacked CD45RO and were positively selected for CCR7, so terminally differentiated effector memory CD45RA+ cells were left out. This CDR3 contains 19 residues. The germline CDR1 and CDR2 sequences are MDHEN and SYDVKM. V was clipped by 6 bases and J by 1 base, with 22 bases between them. Data came from immunoSEQ multiplex PCR; TCRdb stores just in-frame clones and leaves some out. This sample has about 2,100,000 clones; approximately 94% occur once, and the top ten carry under 2%. The data stem from a study of shared clonotypes between healthy human individuals. About the study: Plates per donor: three CD4 naive, three CD4 memory, two CD8 naive, one CD8 memory.

The sample comprised naive CD8+ T cells from PBMCs. This sequence was found in a man between 18 and 35 years old in good health. Some clones in this sample may be carry-over from other donors' samples. The gene calls are TRBV28 and TRBJ2-6, with a tentative D call TRBD1 (6 bases). The DNA of the CDR3 is TGTGCCAGCAGAACAAGCGTGGGGACACAGACTTCTGGGGCCAACGTCCTGACTTTC. Protein: CASRTSVGTQTSGANVLTF.